These 16 T cell receptor beta chains came from one sample sequenced in a study of blood T cell repertoires in COVID-19. Sequencing used immunoSEQ multiplex PCR; TCRdb keeps in-frame clones, though not all of them. The sample gives hundreds of thousands of clones, approximately 85% of which show up once; around 0.9% is in the top ten. Sequencing input: PBMCs or T cells enriched from blood (not recorded which). The receptor source for this set is a woman in her twenties or thirties who had recovered from COVID-19.

As regards this clone: Other DNA sequences of this sample code for an identical CDR3. The chain is built from TRBV27 and TRBJ1-1; D might be TRBD1 (5 bases). Germline V lookup: CDR1 MNHEY, CDR2 SMNVEV (reference sequence). Between the trimmed V and J ends, which lost 0 bases and 1 base, there was a span of 9 bases. The CDR3 runs 15 residues. The CDR3 region has the DNA TGTGCCAGCAGTTTATCAAGGGGCGCGAACACTGAAGCTTTCTTT. Amino acid sequence: CASSLSRGANTEAFF.

A remark on this clone: The sample holds other DNA sequences that translate to the same CDR3. The V gene is TRBV11-3, the J gene TRBJ2-1, with TRBD2 matching 12 bases. Germline CDR1 is SGHNT and CDR2 is YENEEA. The CDR3 sequence is 14 residues long. Trimming removed 5 bases from V and 6 bases from J; junction bases left unmatched: 2. The CDR3 loop is CASSLAGGLNEQFF. Written as DNA, the CDR3 is TGTGCCAGCAGCCTAGCGGGAGGGCTCAATGAGCAGTTCTTC.

This clone was detected a few times. The V call is TRBV30, the J call TRBJ1-2; TRBD1 might be the D (6 bases). Trimming left V 2 bases short and J 2 bases short, with 6 bases between. This CDR3 contains 12 residues. Germline V gene data show CDR1 as GTSNPN and CDR2 as SVGIG (reference sequence). CDR3: CAWSQGNYGYTF. CDR3 DNA: TGTGCCTGGAGTCAGGGGAACTATGGCTACACCTTC.

This chain uses TRBV27 with TRBJ1-4, with 7 bases lining up with TRBD1. Germline lookup yields CDR1 MNHEY and CDR2 SMNVEV (reference sequence). V shed 4 bases and J 7 bases; nucleotides not matched to a gene: 6. CDR3 length: 14 residues. As DNA, the CDR3 is TGTGCCAGCAGTTCCGACAGGGTGACTGAAAAACTGTTTTTT. As protein: CASSSDRVTEKLFF.

The chain couples TRBV4-1 to TRBJ1-5; D is unclear. Trimming stripped 0 bases from V and 3 bases from J, with 9 bases between. Germline V gene data show CDR1 as MGHRA and CDR2 as YSYEKL. The CDR3 length is 15 residues. For the CDR3, the DNA is TGCGCCAGCAGCCAAGAGAGGTCATACAATCAGCCCCAGCATTTT. This codes for CASSQERSYNQPQHF.

The chain is built from TRBV29-1 and TRBJ1-4, with D tentatively TRBD1 (6 bases). V shed 4 bases and J shed 5 bases, with 14 bases lying between them. Germline lookup yields CDR1 SQVTM and CDR2 ANQGSEA. This CDR3 has 14 amino acids. CDR3 bases: TGCAGCGTTGCTCCTGGGGGCTACAATGAAAAACTGTTTTTT. This translates into CSVAPGGYNEKLFF.

This chain joins TRBV11-2 and TRBJ1-2; D is perhaps TRBD1 (6 bases). The CDR3 consists of 12 residues. CDR1 and CDR2 (germline): SGHAT, FQNNGV. V was clipped by 5 bases and J by 6 bases, with 10 bases between them. CDR3 nucleotides: TGTGCCAGCAGCGTCGCAGGGGATGGCTACACCTTC. The encoded protein is CASSVAGDGYTF. Full variable domain (outside the CDR3, taken from reference TRBV11-2 and TRBJ1-2): EAGVAQSPRYKIIEKRQSVAFWCNPISGHATLYWYQQILGQGPKLLIQFQNNGVVDDSQLPKDRFSAERLKGVDSTLKIQPAKLEDSAVYLCASSVAGDGYTFGSGTRLTVV.

This sequence joins TRBV7-9 and TRBJ1-4, with D tentatively TRBD1 (5 bases). The CDR3 consists of 14 residues. Germline CDR1 is SEHNR and CDR2 is FQNEAQ (reference sequence). The V and J ends lost 3 bases and 8 bases respectively, with 13 bases between them. CDR3 protein: CASSLVGALEKLFF. DNA of the CDR3: TGTGCCAGCAGCTTGGTAGGGGCTCTAGAAAAACTGTTTTTT.

The rearrangement links TRBV28 to TRBJ1-4; D call uncertain. CDR3 length equals 12 residues. V dropped 5 bases and J dropped 5 bases, with 6 bases sitting between them. The germline V gene encodes CDR1 MDHEN and CDR2 SYDVKM. Here the CDR3 DNA reads TGTGCCAGCAGTCGCCAGAATGAAAAACTGTTTTTT. Translating it yields CASSRQNEKLFF.

The V and J genes are TRBV5-1 and TRBJ1-1; no clear D. Between the trimmed V and J ends, which lost 0 bases and 3 bases, there was a span of 12 bases. The CDR3 loop spans 15 amino acids. The germline gives CDR1 SGHRS, CDR2 YFSETQ. The CDR3 loop reads CASSLGFDLDTEAFF. The CDR3 DNA sequence: TGCGCCAGCAGCTTGGGGTTTGACTTGGACACTGAAGCTTTCTTT.

A single count supports this clone. The V and J genes are TRBV11-2 and TRBJ1-5, with D perhaps matching TRBD1 (6 bases). The length of the CDR3 is 15 residues. Per the germline V gene, CDR1 is SGHAT and CDR2 is FQNNGV. Trimming cost V 5 bases and J 4 bases, with 15 bases left between them. DNA for the CDR3: TGTGCCAGCAGCGCCTACGAAGGGGGAAATCAGCCCCAGCATTTT. Protein: CASSAYEGGNQPQHF. Full variable domain (missing parts from reference TRBV11-2 and TRBJ1-5): EAGVAQSPRYKIIEKRQSVAFWCNPISGHATLYWYQQILGQGPKLLIQFQNNGVVDDSQLPKDRFSAERLKGVDSTLKIQPAKLEDSAVYLCASSAYEGGNQPQHFGDGTRLSIL.

The count of this clone is one. The rearrangement joins TRBV18 to TRBJ1-1, with a tentative D call TRBD1 (5 bases). CDR3 length equals 15 residues. Trimming removed 3 bases from V and 0 bases from J, with 11 bases in between. Germline values: CDR1 KGHSH, CDR2 LQKENI. CDR3 sequence: CASSPGGLMNTEAFF. Written as DNA, the CDR3 is TGTGCCAGCTCACCCGGGGGTCTCATGAACACTGAAGCTTTCTTT.

The V gene is TRBV19, the J gene TRBJ2-5; TRBD1 matches 12 bases. Germline trimming cut 4 bases from V and 5 bases from J; bases unmatched to any gene: 14. This CDR3 region has 18 residues. CDR1 and CDR2 from the germline V gene are LNHDA and SQIVND (reference sequence). The CDR3, as DNA: TGTGCCAGTAGTAGAGAAGGGGGGACAGGGGGCTACTGGGAGACCCAGTACTTC. Residues: CASSREGGTGGYWETQYF.

V and J are TRBV5-6 and TRBJ2-7; 12 nucleotides align to TRBD1. The V segment lost 7 bases and the J segment 3 bases; nucleotides outside the gene matches: 5. The V gene's germline CDR1 is SGHDT and CDR2 YYEEEE. The CDR3 consists of 14 residues. CDR3 region: CASGRDRGLYEQYF. CDR3 in DNA: TGTGCCAGCGGCCGGGACAGGGGGCTCTACGAGCAGTACTTC.

The V gene is TRBV24-1, the J gene TRBJ1-2; 11 bases are a match to TRBD1. CDR3 size: 13 residues. With V trimmed by 6 bases and J by 6 bases, 2 bases remained unmatched. Germline V gene lookup returns CDR1 KGHDR and CDR2 SFDVKD. The CDR3 region has the DNA TGTGCCACCAGTCGGACAGGGGGCCATGGCTACACCTTC. Translation gives CATSRTGGHGYTF.

The rearrangement joins TRBV29-1 to TRBJ1-1, with 8 bases that match TRBD1. V shed 1 base, J shed 7 bases, and the junction held 8 bases outside the gene matches. The CDR3 runs 14 residues. Germline-derived CDR1 and CDR2 are SQVTM and ANQGSEA. The CDR3 DNA follows: TGCAGCGTTGAAGTCAGGGGGCGACGGTTTGAAGCTTTCTTT. Its protein product is CSVEVRGRRFEAFF.